The 25 T cell receptor beta chains presented below share a single source sample, sequenced in a study of CD8 T cells in Susac syndrome. It was with random hexamers that roughly 0.45 to 1 ug RNA was reverse transcribed. One entry per CDR3 protein, called by TCRdb with MiXCR from the immunoSEQ multiplex PCR reads. The top ten hold 0.12% of the sample, which has under 200,000 distinct CDR3 sequences, 85% to 95% seen once. Sequenced material: CD4+ T cells from PBMCs. Receptors were obtained from a human donor with Susac syndrome.

The rearrangement links TRBV29-1 to TRBJ2-7; 7 bases match TRBD1. With V trimmed by 0 bases and J by 5 bases, 10 bases remained unmatched. Germline CDR1 and CDR2: SQVTM and ANQGSEA. The CDR3 spans 15 residues. CDR3 coding DNA: TGCAGCGTTGAAGATCCGACAGGGACGGAGGACGAGCAGTACTTC. It specifies CSVEDPTGTEDEQYF.

This clonotype has a handful of counts. The chain couples TRBV3-1 to TRBJ1-5; D remains unclear. The V end was cut by 2 bases, the J end by 5 bases, with 7 bases between. Germline CDR1 and CDR2: LGHDT and YNNKEL (reference sequence). The CDR3 runs 13 residues. The CDR3 region has the DNA TGTGCCAGCAGCCAACTGGCGGATCAGCCCCAGCATTTT. Amino acid sequence: CASSQLADQPQHF.

The chain is built from TRBV2 and TRBJ2-1; D is undetermined. The CDR3 covers 12 residues. V lost 1 base and J lost 4, with 2 bases in between. Germline V gene sequence: CDR1 SNHLY, CDR2 FYNNEI. CDR3 loop: CASSEGYNEQFF. CDR3 nucleotides: TGTGCCAGCAGTGAAGGTTACAATGAGCAGTTCTTC.

This chain uses TRBV7-9 with TRBJ1-5; D ambiguous. This CDR3 is 15 amino acids long. V dropped 5 bases and J dropped 5 bases, with 16 bases sitting between them. Germline V gives CDR1 SEHNR, CDR2 FQNEAQ (reference sequence). The CDR3 is CASSLREGYDQPQHF. CDR3 nucleotide sequence: TGTGCCAGCAGCCTAAGGGAAGGGTACGATCAGCCCCAGCATTTT.

A note on this clonotype: A junction boundary mismatches the germline segment, possibly from a read error. The chain combines TRBV2 with TRBJ2-1, with D tentatively TRBD2 (5 bases). The CDR3 has 15 residues. Germline V gene sequence: CDR1 SNHLY, CDR2 FYNNEI. The CDR3 DNA reads TGTGCCAGCAGCGAAGGACGCTCTAGCCTGAATGAGCAGTTCTTC. Amino acids: CASSEGRSSLNEQFF.

This chain joins TRBV9 and TRBJ2-5, with unresolved D. The CDR3 runs to 14 residues. From germline, CDR1 is SGDLS and CDR2 YYNGEE. Trimming took 0 bases from V and 0 from J, leaving 6 bases between them. For the CDR3, the DNA is TGTGCCAGCAGCGTAGGACTGGACCAAGAGACCCAGTACTTC. Its translation: CASSVGLDQETQYF.

The chain carries TRBV6-1 and TRBJ2-6; D remains ambiguous. Between the trimmed V and J ends, which lost 5 bases and 2 bases, there was a span of 13 bases. From germline, CDR1 is MNHNS and CDR2 SASEGT. This CDR3 is 16 amino acids long. CDR3 protein: CASSRRAFTGANVLTF. The CDR3 DNA follows: TGTGCCAGCAGTCGAAGGGCGTTCACTGGGGCCAACGTCCTGACTTTC.

The chain links TRBV5-4 to TRBJ2-7; 7 positions match TRBD1. Germline CDR1 SGHNT, CDR2 YYREEE (reference sequence). V trimming: 3 bases; J trimming: 3 bases; junction bases outside the gene matches: 9. CDR3 length: 15 residues. The DNA for the CDR3 is TGTGCCAGCAGCTCGGCCCCGGCAGGGGGCTACGAGCAGTACTTC. Amino acid sequence: CASSSAPAGGYEQYF.

The chain uses TRBV19 and TRBJ2-1, with 8 bases lining up with TRBD2. Germline V gene data show CDR1 as LNHDA and CDR2 as SQIVND (reference sequence). CDR3 size: 14 residues. With V trimmed by 8 bases and J by 6 bases, 9 bases remained unmatched. The DNA for the CDR3 is TGTGCCAGTGTGGGCGGGGGGCCAACCAATGAGCAGTTCTTC. It is translated as CASVGGGPTNEQFF.

Concerning this clonotype itself: Germline is not matched at one junction end, which may reflect a read error. This sequence joins TRBV20-1 and TRBJ1-3; D is possibly TRBD1 (5 bases). Germline V lookup: CDR1 DFQATT, CDR2 SNEGSKA (reference sequence). This CDR3 has 14 residues. DNA for the CDR3: TGCAGTGCTGGAGACAGTAGCTCTGGAAACACCATATATTTT. The encoded protein is CSAGDSSSGNTIYF.

V gene TRBV6-5 combines with J gene TRBJ2-3; D gene ambiguous. This CDR3 contains 14 residues. The ends were cut back, 2 bases at V and 7 bases at J, with 13 bases in the middle. CDR1 and CDR2 from the germline V gene are MNHEY and SVGAGI. This CDR3 is CASSYLGSTNTQYF. The DNA of the CDR3 is TGTGCCAGCAGTTACCTGGGCTCTACCAATACGCAGTATTTT.

The V and J genes are TRBV4-2 and TRBJ2-3, with D uncertain. Looked up from germline, CDR1 is LGHNA and CDR2 is YNFKEQ. This CDR3 is 18 amino acids long. V lost 0 bases and J lost 1, with 17 bases in between. CDR3 sequence reads: CASSQDSPGQARTDTQYF. DNA of the CDR3: TGTGCCAGCAGCCAAGATAGCCCCGGGCAGGCCCGCACAGATACGCAGTATTTT.

V gene TRBV12-3 or TRBV12-4 combines with J gene TRBJ2-1; D is possibly TRBD1 or TRBD2 (5 bases each). CDR3 length: 14 amino acids. Trimming pared 7 bases from V and 7 bases from J, leaving 17 bases between. CDR3 in DNA: TGTGCCAGCACCGTCCGGGACCTAACGAATGAGCAGTTCTTC. Its translation is CASTVRDLTNEQFF.

The gene calls are TRBV11-2 and TRBJ2-3; 7 positions match TRBD2. Trimming removed 6 bases from V and 2 bases from J; junction bases left unmatched: 5. The germline gives CDR1 SGHAT, CDR2 FQNNGV. The CDR3 length is 14 residues. Here the CDR3 DNA reads TGTGCCAGCAGTTTCGGGGGGAACACAGATACGCAGTATTTT. It translates to CASSFGGNTDTQYF. Complete variable domain (other parts from reference TRBV11-2 and TRBJ2-3): EAGVAQSPRYKIIEKRQSVAFWCNPISGHATLYWYQQILGQGPKLLIQFQNNGVVDDSQLPKDRFSAERLKGVDSTLKIQPAKLEDSAVYLCASSFGGNTDTQYFGPGTRLTVL.

The CDR3 DNA sequence: TGTGCCAGCAGTTACTCAACACAGGGGGCCTACGAGCAGTACTTC. Its protein product is CASSYSTQGAYEQYF. The chain combines TRBV6-6 with TRBJ2-7; 8 bases are shared with TRBD1. The CDR3 spans 15 residues. J lost 2 bases, V lost 0 bases, and 3 bases had no gene match. From germline, CDR1 is MNHNY and CDR2 SVGAGI (reference sequence).

The chain is built from TRBV6-2 or TRBV6-3 and TRBJ2-2, with D perhaps matching TRBD2 (5 bases). Per germline, CDR1 MNHEY and CDR2 SVGEGT. The CDR3 contains 16 residues. V lost 6 bases and J lost 4, with 18 bases in between. The CDR3 region is CASRPSSARGTGELFF. DNA for the CDR3: TGTGCCAGCAGACCCTCCTCGGCACGGGGCACCGGGGAGCTGTTTTTT.

The chain recombines TRBV25-1 with TRBJ2-2; no clear D gene. Germline V gene sequence: CDR1 MGHDK, CDR2 SYGVNS. The V and J ends lost 7 bases and 7 bases respectively, with 10 bases between them. The CDR3 consists of 12 residues. CDR3 DNA sequence: TGTGCCAGCACCCGGGCGAACGGGGAGCTGTTTTTT. Protein: CASTRANGELFF.

This sequence joins TRBV3-1 and TRBJ2-5; D ambiguous. Trimming shortened V by 4 bases and J by 5 bases, and 14 bases separated the two germline ends. This CDR3 region has 14 residues. Germline CDR1 and CDR2: LGHDT and YNNKEL (reference sequence). CDR3 sequence: CASSLRPRPETQYF. CDR3 nucleotides: TGTGCCAGCAGCCTGCGACCACGCCCGGAGACCCAGTACTTC.

V gene TRBV25-1 combines with J gene TRBJ2-3, with 7 bases identical to TRBD1. J was trimmed by 2 bases and V by 3 bases; bases with no gene match: 8. Germline CDR1 reads MGHDK; CDR2 reads SYGVNS. The CDR3 length is 16 residues. The CDR3 loop reads CASSEWEGGYTDTQYF. The CDR3 DNA reads as TGTGCCAGCAGTGAGTGGGAAGGGGGCTACACAGATACGCAGTATTTT.

The chain recombines TRBV4-3 with TRBJ1-6, with D perhaps TRBD1 (5 bases). The ends were cut back, 0 bases at V and 0 bases at J, with 12 bases in the middle. CDR1 is LGHNA and CDR2 is YSLEER in the germline V gene. The CDR3 extends over 18 amino acids. The CDR3 sequence is CASSQEGPPSSYNSPLHF. In DNA, the CDR3 is TGCGCCAGCAGCCAAGAGGGGCCGCCGAGCTCCTATAATTCACCCCTCCACTTT.

This chain links TRBV25-1 with TRBJ2-7; D may be TRBD2 (5 bases). This CDR3 region has 11 residues. The germline gives CDR1 MGHDK, CDR2 SYGVNS. V lost 3 bases and J 5 bases, leaving 5 bases between the germline ends. The CDR3 coding sequence is TGTGCCAGCAGTGATAGCGACGAGCAGTACTTC. This gives the protein CASSDSDEQYF.

The chain couples TRBV20-1 to TRBJ1-1; tentative D call: TRBD1 (5 bases). Germline CDR1 and CDR2: DFQATT and SNEGSKA (reference sequence). The V gene lost 6 bases and the J gene lost 0 bases, with 11 bases spanning the gap. The CDR3 is 13 residues long. The CDR3 here is CSASRDLNTEAFF. As DNA, the CDR3 is TGCAGTGCAAGTCGGGACTTGAACACTGAAGCTTTCTTT.

This chain links TRBV4-2 with TRBJ2-1; D is unresolved. This CDR3 is 13 amino acids long. CDR1 is LGHNA and CDR2 is YNFKEQ in the germline V gene. V lost 0 bases and J 6 bases, leaving 6 bases between the germline ends. This CDR3 is CASSQDLSNEQFF. The CDR3, as DNA: TGTGCCAGCAGCCAAGACCTCAGCAATGAGCAGTTCTTC.

This rearrangement joins TRBV5-1 to TRBJ2-3; D unclear. Germline V CDR1 and CDR2: SGHRS, YFSETQ. The length of the CDR3 is 14 residues. Deletions cut 4 bases from V and 0 bases from J, with 9 bases between. The CDR3 DNA reads TGCGCCAGCAGCCCGATACAGAGCACAGATACGCAGTATTTT. It codes for CASSPIQSTDTQYF.

The rearrangement links TRBV5-1 to TRBJ1-2; a possible D gene is TRBD1 (6 bases). Germline V lookup: CDR1 SGHRS, CDR2 YFSETQ. Trimming took 5 bases from V and 4 from J, leaving 15 bases between them. The CDR3 runs to 14 residues. CDR3 protein: CASSAAGVGYGYTF. The CDR3 coding sequence is TGCGCCAGCAGTGCTGCAGGGGTTGGCTATGGCTACACCTTC.